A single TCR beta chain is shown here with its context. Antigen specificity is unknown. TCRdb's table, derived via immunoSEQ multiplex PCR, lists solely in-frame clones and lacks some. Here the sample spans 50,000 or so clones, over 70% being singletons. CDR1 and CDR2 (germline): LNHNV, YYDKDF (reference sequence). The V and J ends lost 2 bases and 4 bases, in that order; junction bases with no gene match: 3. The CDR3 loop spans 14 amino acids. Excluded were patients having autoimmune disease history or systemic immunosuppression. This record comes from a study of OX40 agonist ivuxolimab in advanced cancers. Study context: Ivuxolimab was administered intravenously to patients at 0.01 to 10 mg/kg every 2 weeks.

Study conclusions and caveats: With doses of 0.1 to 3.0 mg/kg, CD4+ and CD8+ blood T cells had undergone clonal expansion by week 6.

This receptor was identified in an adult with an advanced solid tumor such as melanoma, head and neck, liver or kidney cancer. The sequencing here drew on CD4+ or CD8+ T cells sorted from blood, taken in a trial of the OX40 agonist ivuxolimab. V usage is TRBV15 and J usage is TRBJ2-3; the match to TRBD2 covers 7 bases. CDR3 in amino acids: CATSRLAEPDTQYF. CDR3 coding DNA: TGTGCCACCAGCAGACTAGCGGAGCCAGATACGCAGTATTTT.